A single sample gave rise to the 29 T cell receptor beta chains below, sequenced in a study of T cell responses to AZD1222 COVID-19 vaccine. Measured with immunoSEQ multiplex PCR; TCRdb has only the in-frame clones, and not every one. The sample yields under 150,000 clones, about nine tenths seen once. This specimen was peripheral blood, taken 28 days after the second AZD1222 dose. The origin of the receptors is an adult who received the AZD1222 COVID-19 vaccine.

This clone was seen only a few times. CDR3: CASRRGTAATNQPQHF. The DNA of the CDR3 is TGTGCCAGCAGGCGAGGGACGGCGGCAACCAATCAGCCCCAGCATTTT. This sequence joins TRBV2 and TRBJ1-5, with TRBD1 as a possible D gene (5 bases). The CDR3 has 16 residues. V was clipped by 6 bases and J by 3 bases, with 18 bases between them. Germline CDR1 and CDR2: SNHLY and FYNNEI.

In this sample, this clone is medium-sized. The rearrangement uses TRBV6-5 and TRBJ1-2, with no clear D. The CDR3 totals 14 residues. The ends were cut back, 3 bases at V and 1 base at J, with 9 bases in the middle. From germline, CDR1 is MNHEY and CDR2 SVGAGI. CDR3 in amino acids: CASSYSTRNYGYTF. CDR3 bases: TGTGCCAGCAGTTATTCGACACGTAACTATGGCTACACCTTC.

The V call is TRBV18, the J call TRBJ2-3, with 11 positions matching TRBD1. The germline gives CDR1 KGHSH, CDR2 LQKENI. The V and J ends lost 6 bases and 5 bases, in that order; junction bases with no gene match: 4. CDR3 length: 14 residues. The CDR3 protein is CASSDRGPVDTQYF. The CDR3 DNA reads as TGTGCCAGCTCGGACAGGGGGCCTGTAGATACGCAGTATTTT.

This chain joins TRBV19 and TRBJ1-5; the D gene is possibly TRBD1 (6 bases). The CDR3 loop spans 14 amino acids. Looked up from germline, CDR1 is LNHDA and CDR2 is SQIVND (reference sequence). Trimming removed 6 bases from V and 3 bases from J, with 12 bases in between. For the CDR3, the DNA is TGTGCCAGTAGGGACAGATCCCACAATCAGCCCCAGCATTTT. Protein product: CASRDRSHNQPQHF.

The chain couples TRBV14 to TRBJ2-7; D is perhaps TRBD1 (6 bases). The CDR3 consists of 14 residues. Germline-derived CDR1 and CDR2 are SGHDN and FVKESK. V was shortened by 3 bases and J by 4 bases, with 13 bases between the two germline ends. The CDR3 DNA reads as TGTGCCAGCAGCCACCGGGACACGGAGTACGAGCAGTACTTC. Its translation: CASSHRDTEYEQYF.

The chain recombines TRBV6-4 with TRBJ1-4, with a tentative D call TRBD1 (5 bases). Trimming took 4 bases from V and 3 from J, leaving 9 bases between them. CDR1 and CDR2 from the germline V gene are MRHNA and SNTAGT. The CDR3 is 14 amino acids. The CDR3 loop is CASSVTVSNEKLFF. The DNA for the CDR3 is TGTGCCAGCAGTGTGACAGTCTCTAATGAAAAACTGTTTTTT.

The V gene is TRBV7-2, the J gene TRBJ2-3; D perhaps matches TRBD2 (5 bases). CDR3 size: 16 residues. V lost 1 base and J 0 bases, leaving 11 bases between the germline ends. The germline gives CDR1 SGHTA, CDR2 FQGNSA. CDR3 loop: CASSLVAGTSTDTQYF. The DNA for the CDR3 is TGTGCCAGCAGCTTAGTTGCGGGTACTAGCACAGATACGCAGTATTTT.

This chain joins TRBV10-3 and TRBJ1-2, with TRBD1 as a possible D gene (5 bases). With 7 bases removed from V and 1 base from J, the gap between germline ends came to 16 bases. This CDR3 has 15 residues. Germline V lookup: CDR1 ENHRY, CDR2 SYGVKD. In DNA, the CDR3 is TGTGCCATCAATGGGGGATGGGAACATAACTATGGCTACACCTTC. Translating gives CAINGGWEHNYGYTF.

The sample holds one count of this clone. This chain uses TRBV27 with TRBJ1-1; unclear D gene. Trimming removed 5 bases at V and 3 bases at J, with 22 bases between. The germline V gene has CDR1 MNHEY and CDR2 SMNVEV (reference sequence). The CDR3 sequence is 17 residues long. The DNA of the CDR3 is TGTGCCAGCAGTCGCCGGGCCCTCCTCGGTCGGTACACTGAAGCTTTCTTT. It encodes CASSRRALLGRYTEAFF.

The V and J genes are TRBV18 and TRBJ1-3; tentative D call: TRBD1 (6 bases). The CDR3 runs 17 residues. V was pared by 3 bases and J by 4 bases, with 19 bases between. The germline V gene encodes CDR1 KGHSH and CDR2 LQKENI. CDR3 in amino acids: CASSPSLPRQVGNTIYF. The CDR3 bases are TGTGCCAGCTCACCTTCACTCCCGCGACAGGTGGGAAACACCATATATTTT.

V gene TRBV28 combines with J gene TRBJ2-1; 8 bases match TRBD1. The CDR3 is 13 amino acids. The trim removed 9 bases at V and 8 bases at J, leaving 9 bases unmatched. From germline, CDR1 is MDHEN and CDR2 SYDVKM. CDR3 region: CASGQGKVHEQFF. The DNA for the CDR3 is TGTGCCAGTGGACAGGGAAAGGTCCATGAGCAGTTCTTC. Based on the CDR3 plus reference TRBV28 and TRBJ2-1, the full variable domain is DVKVTQSSRYLVKRTGEKVFLECVQDMDHENMFWYRQDPGLGLRLIYFSYDVKMKEKGDIPEGYSVSREKKERFSLILESASTNQTSMYLCASGQGKVHEQFFGPGTRLTVL.

The V call is TRBV4-3, the J call TRBJ2-3; 9 bases line up with TRBD2. V lost 6 bases to trimming and J lost 4 bases; unmatched junction nucleotides: 5. The germline CDR1 and CDR2 sequences are LGHNA and YSLEER. CDR3 length: 14 residues. The CDR3 loop is CASSVSGGADTQYF. CDR3 nucleotide sequence: TGCGCCAGCAGTGTTAGCGGGGGCGCAGATACGCAGTATTTT.

This chain links TRBV7-2 with TRBJ1-6, with no clear D. Germline lookup yields CDR1 SGHTA and CDR2 FQGNSA. Trimming left V 1 base short and J 7 bases short, with 11 bases between. CDR3 size: 15 residues. The CDR3 DNA sequence: TGTGCCAGCAGCTTAGGAGACCGGAGAAATTCACCCCTCCACTTT. This sequence encodes CASSLGDRRNSPLHF.

In its sample, this clone was seen once. This chain connects TRBV18 to TRBJ2-1; 11 bases are a match to TRBD1. Trimming cost V 3 bases and J 9 bases; bases outside gene matches: 7. CDR1 is KGHSH and CDR2 is LQKENI in the germline V gene. This CDR3 spans 15 amino acids. CDR3 DNA: TGTGCCAGCTCACCGGACAGGGGGCGTTTAGGTGAGCAGTTCTTC. This codes for CASSPDRGRLGEQFF.

This chain links TRBV4-3 with TRBJ2-1; D is uncertain. Germline CDR1 LGHNA, CDR2 YSLEER. The CDR3 has 13 residues. V was trimmed by 0 bases and J by 10 bases, leaving 10 bases between them. The CDR3 bases are TGCGCCAGCAGCCAAGAGGGGTGGGAAGAGCAGTTCTTC. Its protein is CASSQEGWEEQFF.

The chain employs TRBV15 and TRBJ2-1, with 15 bases lining up with TRBD2. The CDR3 totals 18 residues. Germline V lookup: CDR1 LNHNV, CDR2 YYDKDF (reference sequence). V lost 5 bases, J lost 8 bases, and 13 bases stayed unmatched. The CDR3 DNA is TGTGCCACCAGCGGGACTAGCGGGGGGTACCGAGAGATCGATGAGCAGTTCTTC. This gives the protein CATSGTSGGYREIDEQFF. Looking up the rest from reference TRBV15 and TRBJ2-1 gives the full variable domain: DAMVIQNPRYQVTQFGKPVTLSCSQTLNHNVMYWYQQKSSQAPKLLFHYYDKDFNNEADTPDNFQSRRPNTSFCFLDIRSPGLGDTAMYLCATSGTSGGYREIDEQFFGPGTRLTVL.

The chain has TRBV7-8 and TRBJ1-2; a possible D gene is TRBD1 (6 bases). The CDR3 is 15 amino acids. The germline V and J ends were trimmed by 0 bases and 8 bases, with 16 bases remaining between them. Germline V gene data show CDR1 as SGHVS and CDR2 as FQNEAQ. The CDR3 reads CASSLARLGASGYTF. The CDR3 DNA reads TGTGCCAGCAGCTTAGCGAGGCTGGGGGCGAGCGGCTACACCTTC.

This chain connects TRBV5-4 to TRBJ1-6; tentatively, D is TRBD1 (6 bases). This CDR3 region has 15 residues. Trimming took off 5 bases at V and 7 bases at J, with 16 bases between the two ends. The germline V gene encodes CDR1 SGHNT and CDR2 YYREEE (reference sequence). CDR3 coding DNA: TGTGCCAGCAGTGTCTTCACAGGGATAAATTCACCCCTCCACTTT. Translating gives CASSVFTGINSPLHF.

The chain recombines TRBV4-2 with TRBJ1-6; D remains ambiguous. Trimming stripped 4 bases from V and 5 bases from J, with 12 bases between. CDR3 length equals 15 residues. The germline CDR1 and CDR2 sequences are LGHNA and YNFKEQ. CDR3 protein: CASSPLAGNNSPLHF. Here the CDR3 DNA reads TGTGCCAGCAGCCCGCTTGCGGGGAATAATTCACCCCTCCACTTT.

Comments on this clone: Within the sample, other DNA sequences also encode this same CDR3. CDR3 in DNA: TGTGCCAGCAGCTTACAAAGGGGGCAAGAGACCCAGTACTTC. This gives the protein CASSLQRGQETQYF. The chain combines TRBV11-2 with TRBJ2-5; a weak D match, TRBD1 (6 bases). Germline V gene lookup returns CDR1 SGHAT and CDR2 FQNNGV. Trimming cost V 2 bases and J 2 bases, with 9 bases left between them. The CDR3 runs 14 residues.

The chain combines TRBV4-1 with TRBJ1-6; possibly TRBD1 for D (6 bases). The V end lost 4 bases, the J end lost 0 bases, and 10 bases lay between the germline ends. CDR3 length: 16 amino acids. Germline V gene sequence: CDR1 MGHRA, CDR2 YSYEKL. CDR3 amino acids: CASSRDTSSYNSPLHF. In nucleotides, the CDR3 is TGCGCCAGCAGCCGGGACACAAGCTCCTATAATTCACCCCTCCACTTT.

The chain combines TRBV5-1 with TRBJ2-5, with D unresolved. The length of the CDR3 is 13 residues. V was shortened by 3 bases and J by 3 bases, with 9 bases between the two germline ends. CDR1 and CDR2 from the germline V gene are SGHRS and YFSETQ. The CDR3 reads CASSSRAEETQYF. The CDR3 DNA sequence: TGCGCCAGCAGCTCAAGGGCTGAAGAGACCCAGTACTTC.

Here the CDR3 reads CASSPLGGGYTGELFF. The CDR3 region has the DNA TGTGCCAGCAGCCCCTTAGGCGGGGGTTACACCGGGGAGCTGTTTTTT. The rearrangement links TRBV7-9 to TRBJ2-2, with 7 bases fitting TRBD2. CDR1 is SEHNR, CDR2 FQNEAQ, per germline (reference sequence). The CDR3 covers 16 residues. Unmatched junction bases numbered 9, after V lost 5 bases and J lost 3 bases. Based on the CDR3 plus reference TRBV7-9 and TRBJ2-2, the full variable domain is DTGVSQNPRHKITKRGQNVTFRCDPISEHNRLYWYRQTLGQGPEFLTYFQNEAQLEKSRLLSDRFSAERPKGSFSTLEIQRTEQGDSAMYLCASSPLGGGYTGELFFGEGSRLTVL.

The chain joins TRBV7-8 to TRBJ2-2; D is tentatively TRBD1 or TRBD2 (5 bases each). V was cut by 6 bases and J by 5 bases, with 16 bases left in between. Germline V gene sequence: CDR1 SGHVS, CDR2 FQNEAQ. The CDR3 totals 15 residues. The CDR3 spells CASSVGTRGTGELFF. In DNA, the CDR3 is TGTGCCAGCAGTGTCGGGACGAGAGGTACCGGGGAGCTGTTTTTT. The complete variable domain, with remaining parts taken from reference TRBV7-8 and TRBJ2-2, reads GAGVSQSPRYKVAKRGQDVALRCDPISGHVSLFWYQQALGQGPEFLTYFQNEAQLDKSGLPSDRFFAERPEGSVSTLKIQRTQQEDSAVYLCASSVGTRGTGELFFGEGSRLTVL.

V usage is TRBV6-5 and J usage is TRBJ1-5; 7 nucleotides line up with TRBD1. Unmatched junction bases numbered 3, after V lost 5 bases and J lost 2 bases. This CDR3 spans 14 amino acids. Germline CDR1 reads MNHEY; CDR2 reads SVGAGI. The DNA for the CDR3 is TGTGCCAGCAGTCGTGACAGGGGCAATCAGCCCCAGCATTTT. Protein: CASSRDRGNQPQHF.

The chain joins TRBV19 to TRBJ1-5; tentatively, D is TRBD1 (5 bases). CDR1 LNHDA and CDR2 SQIVND come from the germline V gene (reference sequence). There are 16 residues in the CDR3. V was clipped by 3 bases and J by 0 bases, with 12 bases between them. Here the CDR3 reads CASSIAQGGSNQPQHF. The DNA of the CDR3 is TGTGCCAGTAGTATCGCGCAGGGAGGTAGCAATCAGCCCCAGCATTTT.

The chain carries TRBV7-2 and TRBJ1-6, with D possibly being TRBD1 (5 bases). From germline, CDR1 is SGHTA and CDR2 FQGNSA. The CDR3 has 15 residues. The germline V and J ends were trimmed by 4 bases and 10 bases, with 17 bases remaining between them. This CDR3 is CASSSGGPRGSPLHF. The CDR3 DNA is TGTGCCAGCAGCTCCGGGGGTCCCCGGGGATCACCCCTCCACTTT.

The chain's CDR3 is CASSSGTGYYEQYF. The CDR3 DNA reads TGTGCCAGCAGCTCGGGAACAGGATACTACGAGCAGTACTTC. The chain uses TRBV7-2 and TRBJ2-7; D possibly uses TRBD1 or TRBD2 (5 bases each). The V gene lost 4 bases and the J gene lost 3 bases, with 13 bases spanning the gap. The CDR3 contains 14 residues. Germline V gene data show CDR1 as SGHTA and CDR2 as FQGNSA.

V is TRBV19 and J is TRBJ2-3; 14 bases fit TRBD2. J lost 0 bases, V lost 5 bases, and 13 bases had no gene match. The CDR3 sequence is 20 residues long. Looked up from germline, CDR1 is LNHDA and CDR2 is SQIVND (reference sequence). The CDR3 reads CASSQTGLAGVYSSTDTQYF. The DNA of the CDR3 is TGTGCCAGTAGTCAAACGGGACTAGCGGGGGTTTATTCTAGCACAGATACGCAGTATTTT.